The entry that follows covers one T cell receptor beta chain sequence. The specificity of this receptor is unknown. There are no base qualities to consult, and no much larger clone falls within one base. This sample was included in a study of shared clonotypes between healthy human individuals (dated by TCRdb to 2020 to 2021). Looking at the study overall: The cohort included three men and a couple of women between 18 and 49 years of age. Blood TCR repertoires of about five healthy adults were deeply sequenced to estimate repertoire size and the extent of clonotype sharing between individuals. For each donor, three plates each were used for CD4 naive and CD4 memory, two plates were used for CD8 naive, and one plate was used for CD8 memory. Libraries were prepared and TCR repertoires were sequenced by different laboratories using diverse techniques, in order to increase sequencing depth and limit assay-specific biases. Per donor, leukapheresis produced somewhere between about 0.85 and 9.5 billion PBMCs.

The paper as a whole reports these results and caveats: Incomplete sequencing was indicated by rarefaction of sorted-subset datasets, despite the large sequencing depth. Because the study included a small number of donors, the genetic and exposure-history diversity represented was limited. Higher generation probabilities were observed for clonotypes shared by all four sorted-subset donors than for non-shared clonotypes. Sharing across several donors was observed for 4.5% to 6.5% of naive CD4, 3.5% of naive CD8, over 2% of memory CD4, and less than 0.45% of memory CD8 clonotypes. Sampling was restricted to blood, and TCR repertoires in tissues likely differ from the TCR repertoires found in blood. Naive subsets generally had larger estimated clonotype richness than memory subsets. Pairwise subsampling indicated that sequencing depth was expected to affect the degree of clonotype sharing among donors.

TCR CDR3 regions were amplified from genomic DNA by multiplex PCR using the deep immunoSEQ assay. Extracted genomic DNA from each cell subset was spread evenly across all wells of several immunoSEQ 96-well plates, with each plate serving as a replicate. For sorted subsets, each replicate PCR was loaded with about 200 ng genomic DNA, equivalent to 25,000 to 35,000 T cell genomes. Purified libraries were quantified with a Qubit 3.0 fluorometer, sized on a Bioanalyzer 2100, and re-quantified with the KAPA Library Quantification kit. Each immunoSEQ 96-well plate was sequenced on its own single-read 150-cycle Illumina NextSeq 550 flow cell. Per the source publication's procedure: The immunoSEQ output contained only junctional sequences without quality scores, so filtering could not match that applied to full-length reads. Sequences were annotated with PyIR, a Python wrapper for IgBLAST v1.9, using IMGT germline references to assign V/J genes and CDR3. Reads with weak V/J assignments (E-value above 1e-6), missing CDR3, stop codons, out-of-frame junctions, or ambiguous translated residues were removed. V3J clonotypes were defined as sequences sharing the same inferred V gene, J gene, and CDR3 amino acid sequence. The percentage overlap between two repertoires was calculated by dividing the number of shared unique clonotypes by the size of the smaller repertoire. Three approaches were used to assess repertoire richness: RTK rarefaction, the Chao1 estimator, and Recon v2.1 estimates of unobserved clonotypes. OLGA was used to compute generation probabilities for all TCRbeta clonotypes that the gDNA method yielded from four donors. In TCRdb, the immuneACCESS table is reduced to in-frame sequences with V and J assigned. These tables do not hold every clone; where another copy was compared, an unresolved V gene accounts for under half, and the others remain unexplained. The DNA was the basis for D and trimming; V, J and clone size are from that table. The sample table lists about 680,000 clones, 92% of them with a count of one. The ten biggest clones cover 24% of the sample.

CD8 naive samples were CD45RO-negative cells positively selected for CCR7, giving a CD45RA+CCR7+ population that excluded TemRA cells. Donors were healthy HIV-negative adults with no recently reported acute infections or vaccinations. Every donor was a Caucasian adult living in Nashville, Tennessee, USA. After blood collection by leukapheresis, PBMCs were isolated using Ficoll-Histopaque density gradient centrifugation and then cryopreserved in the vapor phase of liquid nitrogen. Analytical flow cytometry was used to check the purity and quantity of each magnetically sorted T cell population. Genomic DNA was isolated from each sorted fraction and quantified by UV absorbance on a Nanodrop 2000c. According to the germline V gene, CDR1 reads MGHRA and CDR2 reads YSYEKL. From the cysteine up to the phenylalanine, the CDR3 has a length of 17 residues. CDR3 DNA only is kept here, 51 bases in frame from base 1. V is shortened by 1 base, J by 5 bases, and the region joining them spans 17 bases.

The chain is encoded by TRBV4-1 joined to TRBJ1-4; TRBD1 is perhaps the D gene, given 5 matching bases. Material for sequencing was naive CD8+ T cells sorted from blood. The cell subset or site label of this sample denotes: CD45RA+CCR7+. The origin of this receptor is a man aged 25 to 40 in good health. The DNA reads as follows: TGCGCCAGCAGCCAAGGCCCCTCTCCCGGGACGAATGAAAAACTGTTTTTT. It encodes CASSQGPSPGTNEKLFF.